Below, one TCR beta chain is given with its context. Its antigen is not identified. The CDR3 consists of 14 residues. Germline lookup yields CDR1 MNHEY and CDR2 SMNVEV (reference sequence). V dropped 4 bases and J dropped 4; count of bases not matched to a gene: 3. Sequencing used immunoSEQ multiplex PCR; TCRdb keeps in-frame clones, though not all of them. The table lists almost 250,000 clones, roughly 70% of them singletons. These data originate in a study of cytotoxic CD8 clonotypes in ibrutinib-treated CLL. Study in general: Overall, 24 responses were partial and 2 complete; following median roughly 72 months, around 15 patients stayed remitted and 12 progressed. Whole-study findings and limits: Baseline-level clonality went beyond age-matched healthy donors and moved in step with circulating CD8+ T-cell counts.

The chain couples TRBV27 to TRBJ2-7; 11 bases agree with TRBD2. This receptor was obtained from a human donor with chronic lymphocytic leukemia. The material sequenced was PBMCs, taken after 24 months of ibrutinib treatment. In DNA form, the CDR3 reads TGTGCCAGCAGTTGGACTAGCGGGCCTTACGAGCAGTACTTC. Translated: CASSWTSGPYEQYF.